The subject of this entry is one T cell receptor beta chain. These data belong to a study of blood T cell repertoires in COVID-19. The wider study: Both acute and convalescent COVID-19 samples were obtained from the United States, Italy and Spain.

Trimming at V came to 6 bases and at J to 4 bases, leaving 18 bases not matched to a gene. This CDR3 comprises 18 residues. Produced via immunoSEQ multiplex PCR; TCRdb's table is partial and in-frame only. Found here are about 140,000 clones, 80% to 85% of them singletons; the top ten hold about 8%. The gene calls are TRBV23-1 and TRBJ1-5; 7 bases are a match to TRBD1. TRBV23-1 is an ORF; its function is uncertain. Sequences were obtained from peripheral blood. This receptor was taken from a human donor in a cohort sampled during active COVID-19. The CDR3 protein is CASSPGQTLSRGNQPQHF. CDR3 nucleotides: TGCGCCAGCAGCCCGGGACAGACTCTTTCTAGGGGAAATCAGCCCCAGCATTTT.